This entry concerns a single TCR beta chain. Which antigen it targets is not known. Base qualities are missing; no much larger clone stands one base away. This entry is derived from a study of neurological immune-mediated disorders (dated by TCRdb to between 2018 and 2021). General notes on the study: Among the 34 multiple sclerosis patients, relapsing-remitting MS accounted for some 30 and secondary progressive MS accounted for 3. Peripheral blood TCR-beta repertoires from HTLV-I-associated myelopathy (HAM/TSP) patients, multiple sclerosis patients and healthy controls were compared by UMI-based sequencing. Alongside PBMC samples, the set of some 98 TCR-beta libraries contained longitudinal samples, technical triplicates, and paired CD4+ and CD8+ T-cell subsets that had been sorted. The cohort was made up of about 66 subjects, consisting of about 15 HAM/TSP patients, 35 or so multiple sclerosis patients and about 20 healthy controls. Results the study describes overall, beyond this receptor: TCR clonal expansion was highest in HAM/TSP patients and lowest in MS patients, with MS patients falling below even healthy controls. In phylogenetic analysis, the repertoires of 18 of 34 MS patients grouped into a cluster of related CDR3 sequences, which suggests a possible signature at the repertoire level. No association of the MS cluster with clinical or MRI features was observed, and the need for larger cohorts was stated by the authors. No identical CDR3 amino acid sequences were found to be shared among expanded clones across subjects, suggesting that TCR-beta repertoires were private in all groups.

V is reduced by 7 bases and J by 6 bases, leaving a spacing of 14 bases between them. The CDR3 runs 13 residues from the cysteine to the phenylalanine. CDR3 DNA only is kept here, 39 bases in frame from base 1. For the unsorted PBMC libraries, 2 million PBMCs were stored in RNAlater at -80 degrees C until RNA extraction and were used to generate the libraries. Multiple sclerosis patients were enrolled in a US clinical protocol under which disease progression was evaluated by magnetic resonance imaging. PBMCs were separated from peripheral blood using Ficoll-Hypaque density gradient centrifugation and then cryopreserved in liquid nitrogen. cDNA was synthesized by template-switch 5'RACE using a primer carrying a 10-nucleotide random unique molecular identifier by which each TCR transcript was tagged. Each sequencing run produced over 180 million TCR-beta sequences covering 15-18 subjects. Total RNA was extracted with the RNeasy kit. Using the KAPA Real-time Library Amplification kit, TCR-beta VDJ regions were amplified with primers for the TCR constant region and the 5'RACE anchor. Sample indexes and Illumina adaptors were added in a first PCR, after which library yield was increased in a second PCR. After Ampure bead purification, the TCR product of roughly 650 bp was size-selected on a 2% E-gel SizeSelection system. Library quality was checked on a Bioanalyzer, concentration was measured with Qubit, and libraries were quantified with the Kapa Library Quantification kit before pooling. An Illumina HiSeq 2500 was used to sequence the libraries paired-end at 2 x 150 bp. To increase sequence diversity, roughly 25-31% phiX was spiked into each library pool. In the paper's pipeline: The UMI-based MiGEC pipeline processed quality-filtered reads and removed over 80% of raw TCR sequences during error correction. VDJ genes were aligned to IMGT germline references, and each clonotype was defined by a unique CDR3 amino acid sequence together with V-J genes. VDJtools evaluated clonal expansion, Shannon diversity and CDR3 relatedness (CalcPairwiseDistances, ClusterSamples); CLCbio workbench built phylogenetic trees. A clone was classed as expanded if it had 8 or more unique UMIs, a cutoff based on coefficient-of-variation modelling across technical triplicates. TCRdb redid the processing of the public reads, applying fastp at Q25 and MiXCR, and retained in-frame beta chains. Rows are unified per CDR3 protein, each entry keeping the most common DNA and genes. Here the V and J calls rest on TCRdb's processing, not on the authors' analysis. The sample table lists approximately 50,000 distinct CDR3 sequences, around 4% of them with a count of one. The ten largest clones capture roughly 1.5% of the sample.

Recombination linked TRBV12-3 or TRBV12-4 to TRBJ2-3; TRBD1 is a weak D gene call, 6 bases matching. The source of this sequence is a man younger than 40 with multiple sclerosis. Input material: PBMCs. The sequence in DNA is TGTGCCAGCATTAAGGGGGTGGGGGATACGCAGTATTTT. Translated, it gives CASIKGVGDTQYF.